This T cell receptor beta chain was sequenced for a study of blood T cell repertoires in COVID-19. Germline assignment: CDR1 MNHEY and CDR2 SVGEGT. The ends were cut back, 5 bases at V and 6 bases at J, with 8 bases in the middle. The CDR3 is 12 residues long. The assay was immunoSEQ multiplex PCR, and TCRdb's table has in-frame clones only and misses some. The top ten clones hold around 32% of a sample with approximately 26,000 clones, roughly 84% of them seen once. This receptor was obtained from a human donor in a cohort sampled during active COVID-19. The J gene is TRBJ2-1, the V gene TRBV6-2 or TRBV6-3, with D tentatively TRBD2 (5 bases). Sequencing was performed on peripheral blood. The CDR3 loop reads CASSGLGNEQFF. CDR3 DNA sequence: TGTGCCAGCAGTGGACTTGGCAATGAGCAGTTCTTC.